One and the same sample provided the 14 T cell receptor beta chains below, sequenced in a study of T cells after yellow fever vaccination (dated by TCRdb to between 2018 and 2021). Explained via the paper, the treatment or condition label denotes: live attenuated yellow fever vaccine strain. Receptors were amplified or captured by 5' RACE. Sequencing took place on an Illumina NovaSeq 6000. Clones were called with MiXCR by TCRdb after fastp trimmed the public reads at Q25, and only in-frame beta chains were retained. Every distinct CDR3 protein forms one entry, paired with its most common genes and DNA. The sample table shows some 170,000 distinct CDR3 sequences, and roughly a tenth are seen once. The top ten clones comprise around 35% of the sample. Material: CD8+ T cells sorted from PBMCs, obtained 45 days after the yellow fever booster vaccination. The receptors shown here come from a man between 18 and 29 years old who received the YFV17D yellow fever vaccine.

The chain recombines TRBV15 with TRBJ1-4, with unresolved D. CDR1 and CDR2 from the germline V gene are LNHNV and YYDKDF (reference sequence). The V end was cut by 7 bases, the J end by 5 bases, with 14 bases between. The CDR3 sequence is 14 residues long. The CDR3, as DNA: TGTGCCACCAAGATGAACAGCATAAATGAAAAACTGTTTTTT. It yields the protein CATKMNSINEKLFF.

This clonotype was observed at least ten times. V and J are TRBV28 and TRBJ2-2; 8 nucleotides match TRBD2. The CDR3 extends over 18 amino acids. Per germline, CDR1 MDHEN and CDR2 SYDVKM. V dropped 5 bases and J dropped 6; count of bases not matched to a gene: 17. In nucleotides, the CDR3 is TGTGCCAGCAGTCCCCGGCCAGCGGGGGCCACTATACCCGGGGAGCTGTTTTTT. This codes for CASSPRPAGATIPGELFF.

This clonotype was observed many times. The chain uses TRBV29-1 and TRBJ2-7, with D perhaps given as TRBD1 or TRBD2 (6 bases each). Per germline, CDR1 SQVTM and CDR2 ANQGSEA. V lost 4 bases, J lost 4 bases, and 11 bases lay in between. CDR3 length: 12 residues. CDR3 region: CSVARGQYEQYF. CDR3 DNA: TGCAGCGTTGCCCGGGGGCAGTACGAGCAGTACTTC.

Only a few counts were recorded for this clonotype. The V and J genes are TRBV12-3 or TRBV12-4 and TRBJ2-3; 10 positions match TRBD2. V lost 1 base to trimming and J lost 7 bases; unmatched junction nucleotides: 5. CDR3 length equals 15 residues. CDR3 bases: TGTGCCAGCAGTTTAGAAGCGGGGGGGCCTTATACGCAGTATTTT. This codes for CASSLEAGGPYTQYF.

This clonotype was observed a few times. V usage is TRBV12-3 or TRBV12-4 and J usage is TRBJ2-1; TRBD2 agrees at 8 bases. V lost 6 bases and J lost 1; bases outside the gene matches: 8. The CDR3 has 16 amino acids. CDR3 region: CASSVGLAVSYNEQFF. The CDR3 nucleotides read TGTGCCAGCAGCGTTGGACTAGCAGTGTCCTACAATGAGCAGTTCTTC.

This clonotype was observed a handful of times. V usage is TRBV27 and J usage is TRBJ2-5, with 10 nucleotides matching TRBD2. CDR1 is MNHEY, CDR2 SMNVEV, per germline (reference sequence). The CDR3 totals 16 residues. V was pared by 3 bases and J by 4 bases, with 8 bases of the junction left unmatched. The DNA of the CDR3 is TGTGCCAGCAGTTTCGAGCGGGGGGGCAATGGAGAGACCCAGTACTTC. As protein: CASSFERGGNGETQYF.

This clonotype has a handful of counts. This CDR3 reads CSAFSGGATYNEQFF. In nucleotides, the CDR3 is TGCAGTGCTTTTAGCGGGGGGGCCACCTACAATGAGCAGTTCTTC. The V call is TRBV20-1, the J call TRBJ2-1, with 11 bases fitting TRBD2. The junction had 5 bases not matched to a gene; V was cut back by 5 bases and J by 2 bases. The CDR3 consists of 15 residues. From germline, CDR1 is DFQATT and CDR2 SNEGSKA (reference sequence).

The sample holds a few counts of this clonotype. The genes are TRBV7-2 and TRBJ2-1, with D hard to call. The CDR3 covers 11 residues. The germline V gene encodes CDR1 SGHTA and CDR2 FQGNSA. V was clipped by 6 bases and J by 8 bases, with 8 bases between them. The CDR3 loop reads CASRSIHEQFF. CDR3 DNA sequence: TGTGCCAGCAGGAGTATCCATGAGCAGTTCTTC.

Written as DNA, the CDR3 is TGTGCCAGCAGCTTAGATTGGAAGGCTAAGGGCCAGCCCCAGCATTTT. This translates into CASSLDWKAKGQPQHF. The rearrangement links TRBV11-2 to TRBJ1-5; D is ambiguous. The CDR3 is 16 amino acids. V lost 0 bases, J lost 7 bases, and 16 bases lay in between. CDR1 and CDR2 (germline): SGHAT, FQNNGV.

This clonotype was picked up a small number of times. V usage is TRBV7-9 and J usage is TRBJ1-2, with 10 bases identical to TRBD1. Per the germline V gene, CDR1 is SEHNR and CDR2 is FQNEAQ (reference sequence). V dropped 5 bases and J dropped 4; count of bases not matched to a gene: 7. The CDR3 consists of 15 residues. The CDR3 bases are TGTGCCAGCAGCCCAAGGACAGGGGGTGGCTATGGCTACACCTTC. Its protein is CASSPRTGGGYGYTF.

This clonotype was seen a few times. V usage is TRBV7-8 and J usage is TRBJ2-7; a possible D gene is TRBD2 (6 bases). The CDR3 contains 14 residues. V shed 5 bases and J shed 3 bases, with 14 bases lying between them. Per the germline V gene, CDR1 is SGHVS and CDR2 is FQNEAQ. The CDR3 DNA reads as TGTGCCAGCAGCGCGCGCGGGACGTACTACGAGCAGTACTTC. It yields the protein CASSARGTYYEQYF.

J is TRBJ2-3 and V is TRBV6-5; TRBD2 matches at 11 bases. The germline gives CDR1 MNHEY, CDR2 SVGAGI. The CDR3 contains 15 residues. The V segment lost 5 bases and the J segment 2 bases; nucleotides outside the gene matches: 3. The CDR3 nucleotides are TGTGCCAGCAGTCCGACTAGCGGGGCCACAGATACGCAGTATTTT. Translating it yields CASSPTSGATDTQYF.

The CDR3 sequence is CSARDLVAGTNYSPLHF. The CDR3 DNA reads TGCAGTGCTAGAGATCTTGTTGCAGGGACCAACTATTCACCCCTCCACTTT. The chain employs TRBV20-1 and TRBJ1-6, with D maybe TRBD1 (5 bases). CDR1 is DFQATT, CDR2 SNEGSKA, per germline (reference sequence). The CDR3 contains 17 residues. The V gene lost 0 bases and the J gene lost 8 bases, with 20 bases spanning the gap.

The J gene is TRBJ2-2, the V gene TRBV6-5; 8 positions agree with TRBD1. CDR1 and CDR2 from the germline V gene are MNHEY and SVGAGI. CDR3 length: 15 residues. J lost 2 bases, V lost 4 bases, and 3 bases had no gene match. As DNA, the CDR3 is TGTGCCAGCAGTTTCCAGGGGGCTAACACCGGGGAGCTGTTTTTT. It translates to CASSFQGANTGELFF.